These T cell receptor beta chains were read from a single sample in a study of blood T cell repertoires in COVID-19. Measured with immunoSEQ multiplex PCR; TCRdb has only the in-frame clones, and not every one. The table lists about 60,000 clones, around 83% of them singletons. Sequenced material: peripheral blood. The receptor source for this set is a human donor in a cohort sampled during active COVID-19. CDR3s include the opening cysteine and the closing phenylalanine or tryptophan. The order of the fields is D gene, clone size, V gene, J gene, CDR3 DNA, CDR3 protein. The D gene is left open where the match is weak. Not every row has a clone size; where given, it reads once, few, many or a size class.

d_call: TRBD1; clone_size: .; v_call: TRBV6-5; j_call: TRBJ1-1; cdr3_nt: TGTGCCAGCAGTTACTCGTCAGGGGGCTGGACTGAAGCTTTCTTT; cdr3_aa: CASSYSSGGWTEAFF
d_call: .; clone_size: .; v_call: TRBV5-1; j_call: TRBJ2-5; cdr3_nt: TGCGCCAGCAGCCCGGGACTGCAAAAGACCCAGTACTTC; cdr3_aa: CASSPGLQKTQYF
d_call: TRBD2; clone_size: .; v_call: TRBV6-5; j_call: TRBJ2-2; cdr3_nt: TGTGCCAGCAGCGGGGGGGCCTTTAACGGGGAGCTGTTTTTT; cdr3_aa: CASSGGAFNGELFF
d_call: .; clone_size: .; v_call: TRBV5-1; j_call: TRBJ2-3; cdr3_nt: TGCGCCAGCAGCTGGAGCGGACAGAGGGAGACGGATACGCAGTATTTT; cdr3_aa: CASSWSGQRETDTQYF
d_call: TRBD2; clone_size: .; v_call: TRBV10-1; j_call: TRBJ2-3; cdr3_nt: TGCGCCAGCTCACATTTAGCGGGAGGCTCAGATACGCAGTATTTT; cdr3_aa: CASSHLAGGSDTQYF
d_call: .; clone_size: .; v_call: TRBV2; j_call: TRBJ2-6; cdr3_nt: TGTGCCAGCACCCCGGACAGCGCCTCTGGGGCCAACGTCCTGACTTTC; cdr3_aa: CASTPDSASGANVLTF
d_call: TRBD2; clone_size: .; v_call: TRBV9; j_call: TRBJ2-1; cdr3_nt: TGTGCCAGCAGCGGACTAGCGGGAGGAGGAGATGAGCAGTTCTTC; cdr3_aa: CASSGLAGGGDEQFF
d_call: .; clone_size: few; v_call: TRBV18; j_call: TRBJ1-1; cdr3_nt: TGTGCCAGCTCACTACGGACAGAGAACACTGAAGCTTTCTTT; cdr3_aa: CASSLRTENTEAFF
d_call: .; clone_size: .; v_call: TRBV6-5; j_call: TRBJ1-3; cdr3_nt: TGTGCCAGCAGTAGGGACACCCTCTCTGGAAACACCATATATTTT; cdr3_aa: CASSRDTLSGNTIYF
d_call: TRBD2; clone_size: .; v_call: TRBV4-2; j_call: TRBJ2-1; cdr3_nt: TGTGCCAGCAGCCAAGAGTTGACTCGGCGGGGGGCTGAGCAGTTCTTC; cdr3_aa: CASSQELTRRGAEQFF
d_call: .; clone_size: .; v_call: TRBV5-1; j_call: TRBJ2-1; cdr3_nt: TGCGCCAGCAGCCCGGACAATTCCTACAATGAGCAGTTCTTC; cdr3_aa: CASSPDNSYNEQFF
d_call: TRBD2; clone_size: .; v_call: TRBV7-7; j_call: TRBJ2-5; cdr3_nt: TGTGCTAGCAGCCCGCTGGGACTAGCGGGAGGGGAGACCCAGTACTTC; cdr3_aa: CASSPLGLAGGETQYF
d_call: TRBD1; clone_size: .; v_call: TRBV11-2; j_call: TRBJ1-3; cdr3_nt: TGTGCCAGCAGCTTAGGTGTGGACAGGAGGAGAAACACCATATATTTT; cdr3_aa: CASSLGVDRRRNTIYF
d_call: .; clone_size: once; v_call: TRBV7-8; j_call: TRBJ1-5; cdr3_nt: TGTGCCAGCAGCTTAATGACAGGTCGGCAGCCCCAGCATTTT; cdr3_aa: CASSLMTGRQPQHF
d_call: .; clone_size: once; v_call: TRBV5-1; j_call: TRBJ2-5; cdr3_nt: TGCGCCAGCAGCTTGGTACAGGGAGGGGCAGAGACCCAGTACTTC; cdr3_aa: CASSLVQGGAETQYF
d_call: .; clone_size: once; v_call: TRBV19; j_call: TRBJ1-1; cdr3_nt: TGTGCCAGTAGTTCTATCCTCACAGTCCGGAACACTGAAGCTTTCTTT; cdr3_aa: CASSSILTVRNTEAFF
d_call: .; clone_size: .; v_call: TRBV6-2/TRBV6-3; j_call: TRBJ1-1; cdr3_nt: TGTGCCAGCAGTTACGGACTAACTTTGGCGGCTTTCTTT; cdr3_aa: CASSYGLTLAAFF
d_call: .; clone_size: .; v_call: TRBV5-5; j_call: TRBJ1-1; cdr3_nt: TGTGCCAGCAGCTTGCGGGTGGACACTGAAGCTTTCTTT; cdr3_aa: CASSLRVDTEAFF
d_call: TRBD1; clone_size: .; v_call: TRBV2; j_call: TRBJ1-2; cdr3_nt: TGTGCCAGCAGTGAAACGAGGGGACAGGGGGCGAAGGGCTACACCTTC; cdr3_aa: CASSETRGQGAKGYTF
d_call: .; clone_size: once; v_call: TRBV6-1; j_call: TRBJ1-6; cdr3_nt: TGTGCCAGCAGTGACGTGAGCTCCTATAATTCACCCCTCCACTTT; cdr3_aa: CASSDVSSYNSPLHF